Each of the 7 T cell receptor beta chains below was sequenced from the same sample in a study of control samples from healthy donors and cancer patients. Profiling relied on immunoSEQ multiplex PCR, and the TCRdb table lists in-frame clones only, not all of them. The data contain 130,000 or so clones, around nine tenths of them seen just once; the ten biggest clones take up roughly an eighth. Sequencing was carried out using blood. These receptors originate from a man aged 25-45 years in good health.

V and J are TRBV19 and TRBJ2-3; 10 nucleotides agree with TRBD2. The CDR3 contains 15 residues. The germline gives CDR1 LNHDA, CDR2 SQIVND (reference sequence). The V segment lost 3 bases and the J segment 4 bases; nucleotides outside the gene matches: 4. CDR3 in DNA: TGTGCCAGTAGTATGAGCGGGGGGGGGCCAGATACGCAGTATTTT. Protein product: CASSMSGGGPDTQYF.

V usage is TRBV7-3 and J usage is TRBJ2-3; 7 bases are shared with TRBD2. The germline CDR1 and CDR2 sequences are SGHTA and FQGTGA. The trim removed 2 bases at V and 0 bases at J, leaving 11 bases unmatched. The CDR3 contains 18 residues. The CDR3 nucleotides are TGTGCCAGCAGCTTAGTTGGCGGGGGTCTTCTTAGCACAGATACGCAGTATTTT. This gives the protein CASSLVGGGLLSTDTQYF.

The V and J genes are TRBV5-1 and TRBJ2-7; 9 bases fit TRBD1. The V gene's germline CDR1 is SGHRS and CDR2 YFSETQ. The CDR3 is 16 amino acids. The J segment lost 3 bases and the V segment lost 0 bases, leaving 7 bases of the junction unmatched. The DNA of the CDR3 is TGCGCCAGCAGCTTGGAACCGGGACAGGGCCTCTACGAGCAGTACGTC. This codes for CASSLEPGQGLYEQYV.

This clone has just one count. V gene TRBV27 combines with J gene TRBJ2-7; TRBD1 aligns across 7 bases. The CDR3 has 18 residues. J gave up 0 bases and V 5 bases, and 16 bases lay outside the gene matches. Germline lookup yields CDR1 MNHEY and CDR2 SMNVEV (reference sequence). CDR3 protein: CASSPKALTGYRSYEQYV. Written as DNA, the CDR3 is TGTGCCAGCAGTCCTAAGGCCCTGACAGGGTATCGCTCCTACGAGCAGTACGTC.

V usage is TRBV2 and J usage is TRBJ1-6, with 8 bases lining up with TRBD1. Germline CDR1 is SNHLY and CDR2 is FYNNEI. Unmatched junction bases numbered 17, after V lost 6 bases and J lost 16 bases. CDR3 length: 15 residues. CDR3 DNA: TGTGCCAGCAGCCTCGTCTTGACAGGGGACCGTTGGCTCCACTTT. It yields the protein CASSLVLTGDRWLHF. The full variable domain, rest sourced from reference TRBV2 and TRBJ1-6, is EPEVTQTPSHQVTQMGQEVILRCVPISNHLYFYWYRQILGQKVEFLVSFYNNEISEKSEIFDDQFSVERPDGSNFTLKIRSTKLEDSAMYFCASSLVLTGDRWLHFGNGTRLTVT.

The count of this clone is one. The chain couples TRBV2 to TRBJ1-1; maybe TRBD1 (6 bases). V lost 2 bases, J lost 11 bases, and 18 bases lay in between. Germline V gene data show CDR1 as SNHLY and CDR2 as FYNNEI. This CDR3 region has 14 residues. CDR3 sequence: CASSETVVQGGAFF. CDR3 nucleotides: TGTGCCAGCAGTGAAACAGTAGTACAGGGAGGGGCTTTCTTT.

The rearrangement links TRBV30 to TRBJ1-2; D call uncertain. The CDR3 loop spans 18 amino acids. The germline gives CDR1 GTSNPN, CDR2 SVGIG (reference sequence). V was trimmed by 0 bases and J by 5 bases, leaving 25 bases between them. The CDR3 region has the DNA TGTGCCTGGAGTGTACGCGGTGGGGATCTAAGACGGAGTTATGGCTACACCTTC. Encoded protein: CAWSVRGGDLRRSYGYTF.